The 5 T cell receptor beta chains below come from one sample, sequenced in a study of post-analysis software for immune sequencing data. Study-wide results and limits: In patients, five or six TRBV segments were more frequent than in controls, with TRBV5-6, TRBV5-1 and TRBV20-1 among them.

Unique molecular identifiers were carried by the TCR beta cDNA libraries. TCRdb ran MiXCR on the PCR reads and lists one entry per CDR3 protein. The data hold about half a million distinct CDR3 sequences, with roughly 34% observed a single time. The antigens these receptors bind are not known. Sequencing input: blood. All receptors come from a girl aged 2-17 years with multiple sclerosis.

The chain combines TRBV9 with TRBJ2-6, with TRBD1 as a possible D gene (5 bases). Per the germline V gene, CDR1 is SGDLS and CDR2 is YYNGEE. V lost 9 bases to trimming and J lost 4 bases, with 14 bases between them. The CDR3 is 14 amino acids. This chain's CDR3 is CANRQGSGANVLTF. CDR3 nucleotide sequence: TGTGCCAACAGGCAGGGTTCAGGGGCCAACGTCCTGACTTTC.

The chain is built from TRBV20-1 and TRBJ2-7, with 8 positions matching TRBD1. V was pared by 1 base and J by 3 bases, with 8 bases of the junction left unmatched. This CDR3 contains 15 residues. Germline V lookup: CDR1 DFQATT, CDR2 SNEGSKA (reference sequence). CDR3 bases: TGCAGTGCTAGAGGGCGGGCAGGGGGCGACTACGAGCAGTACTTC. Amino acids: CSARGRAGGDYEQYF.

Only a few counts were recorded for this clonotype. This rearrangement joins TRBV5-6 to TRBJ2-5; D not certain. CDR1 SGHDT and CDR2 YYEEEE come from the germline V gene. V dropped 3 bases and J dropped 2 bases, with 11 bases sitting between them. The CDR3 extends over 14 amino acids. CDR3 nucleotides: TGTGCCAGCAGCTCAGGACGGAATCAAGAGACCCAGTACTTC. Its translation is CASSSGRNQETQYF. Based on the CDR3 plus reference TRBV5-6 and TRBJ2-5, the full variable domain is DAGVTQSPTHLIKTRGQQVTLRCSPKSGHDTVSWYQQALGQGPQFIFQYYEEEERQRGNFPDRFSGHQFPNYSSELNVNALLLGDSALYLCASSSGRNQETQYFGPGTRLLVL.

This clonotype was seen ten or more times. This chain joins TRBV20-1 and TRBJ2-5; 8 bases fit TRBD2. The germline gives CDR1 DFQATT, CDR2 SNEGSKA (reference sequence). The CDR3 is made up of 14 amino acids. DNA for the CDR3: TGCAGCGCCCCCAGCGGGGGAAACCAAGAGACCCAGTACTTC. Its translation is CSAPSGGNQETQYF.

The chain carries TRBV10-3 and TRBJ2-6; D may be TRBD1 (6 bases). Germline loops: CDR1 ENHRY, CDR2 SYGVKD. The length of the CDR3 is 15 residues. Trimming took off 3 bases at V and 4 bases at J, with 10 bases between the two ends. The CDR3 DNA is TGTGCCATCAGTGACCCAGGGGCCGGGGCCAACGTCCTGACTTTC. Amino acids: CAISDPGAGANVLTF.